A single sample is the source of the 8 T cell receptor beta chains below, sequenced in a study of T cell changes during pregnancy in multiple sclerosis. TCRdb keeps only in-frame clones here, not all; method: immunoSEQ multiplex PCR. The table shows under 90,000 clones, with approximately 95% occurring only once. The sequences come from peripheral blood, collected in the second trimester of pregnancy. The source of these receptors is a female donor in good health, enrolled as a control in a pregnancy study.

The rearrangement joins TRBV5-1 to TRBJ2-7; 10 positions agree with TRBD1. V was pared by 4 bases and J by 4 bases, with 8 bases of the junction left unmatched. Germline lookup yields CDR1 SGHRS and CDR2 YFSETQ. CDR3 length: 15 amino acids. The CDR3 coding sequence is TGCGCCAGCAGCAAAGAGACAGGGGGCTTATACGAGCAGTACTTC. This codes for CASSKETGGLYEQYF.

The J gene is TRBJ2-3, the V gene TRBV5-1, with 11 bases fitting TRBD2. Looked up from germline, CDR1 is SGHRS and CDR2 is YFSETQ. CDR3 length equals 15 residues. V lost 4 bases, J lost 2 bases, and 3 bases stayed unmatched. The CDR3 nucleotides are TGCGCCAGCAGCCCGGGACTAGCGGTCACAGATACGCAGTATTTT. Amino acids: CASSPGLAVTDTQYF.

The V and J genes are TRBV4-1 and TRBJ1-1, with 10 bases that match TRBD1. This CDR3 region has 15 residues. The V gene's germline CDR1 is MGHRA and CDR2 YSYEKL. J gave up 1 base and V 4 bases, and 3 bases lay outside the gene matches. The chain's CDR3 is CASSPGDRGNTEAFF. In DNA, the CDR3 is TGCGCCAGCAGCCCCGGGGACAGGGGGAACACTGAAGCTTTCTTT.

This clone occurred once. The rearrangement links TRBV28 to TRBJ1-5; D possibly corresponds to TRBD1 (6 bases). CDR1 is MDHEN and CDR2 is SYDVKM in the germline V gene. The CDR3 covers 15 residues. V lost 6 bases and J lost 4, with 16 bases in between. The CDR3 loop is CASRESGTINQPQHF. For the CDR3, the DNA is TGTGCCAGCAGAGAATCCGGGACAATTAATCAGCCCCAGCATTTT.

The chain combines TRBV4-1 with TRBJ2-2; no clear D. Germline V CDR1 and CDR2: MGHRA, YSYEKL. The CDR3 sequence is 14 residues long. The V end was cut by 1 base, the J end by 3 bases, with 6 bases between. This CDR3 is CASSQVVYTGELFF. DNA of the CDR3: TGCGCCAGCAGCCAAGTCGTCTACACCGGGGAGCTGTTTTTT.

CDR3: CASSDQSNTGELFF. The DNA of the CDR3 is TGTGCCAGCAGCGACCAATCGAACACCGGGGAGCTGTTTTTT. J is TRBJ2-2 and V is TRBV6-4, with D unclear. V was trimmed by 6 bases and J by 0 bases, leaving 8 bases between them. The CDR3 totals 14 residues. Germline CDR1 and CDR2: MRHNA and SNTAGT.

The V and J genes are TRBV5-6 and TRBJ2-7, with 11 bases lining up with TRBD2. This CDR3 has 16 residues. Germline V gene lookup returns CDR1 SGHDT and CDR2 YYEEEE. The trim removed 4 bases at V and 0 bases at J, leaving 6 bases unmatched. CDR3 in DNA: TGTGCCAGCAGCCTTCCCGGGACTAGCGGCTCCTACGAGCAGTACTTC. Translating it yields CASSLPGTSGSYEQYF.

V usage is TRBV5-5 and J usage is TRBJ2-7; 7 positions agree with TRBD1. The germline V gene has CDR1 SGHKS and CDR2 YYEKEE (reference sequence). The length of the CDR3 is 15 residues. V lost 5 bases, J lost 2 bases, and 10 bases stayed unmatched. The CDR3 reads CASSRGQYNPYEQYF. CDR3 nucleotide sequence: TGTGCCAGCAGTAGGGGACAGTACAATCCCTACGAGCAGTACTTC.